This entry features one T cell receptor (beta chain) sequence. Its antigen specificity is not known. The record has no base qualities; no much larger clone is one base away. TCRbeta CDR3 regions were amplified from genomic DNA by means of the immunoSEQ Assay, a bias-controlled multiplex PCR. The paper's data handling went like this. Within the assay, amplification of reference gene primers was used to estimate how many nucleated cells each sample contained. To quantify the absolute abundance of each unique TCRbeta CDR3 rearrangement, sequence reads were collapsed and filtered. For each sample, productive Simpson clonality was calculated as the square root of Simpson's diversity index over productive rearrangements. Held by TCRdb, this immuneACCESS table contains in-frame sequences only and omits some clones. Under half of the omission traces to an unresolved V gene where checked; the cause of the rest is unknown. V, J and clone size are taken as reported in that table, and D and trimming were inferred from the DNA itself. Recorded for this sample are over 400,000 clones; about 89% of them occurred a single time. The ten biggest clones cover roughly 8% of the sample.

In Seattle, one collaborating source enrolled patients while the infection was active and tracked those patients longitudinally over the course of disease. Whole blood was collected in K2EDTA tubes by collaborating institutions according to the institutions' own protocols. Collaborator samples were shipped for TCRbeta analysis as frozen whole blood, isolated PBMCs, or DNA extracted from either sample type. This sample is part of a study of blood T cell repertoires in COVID-19 (dated by TCRdb to about 2020). Describing the broader study: The collaborator samples originated in the United States, Italy and Spain and spanned the acute and convalescent phases of COVID-19. The dataset comprised deeply sampled blood TCRbeta repertoires from subjects exposed to, actively infected with, or recovered from COVID-19. Nearly every sample came with metadata listing a de-identified subject ID, COVID-19 status, age in years and sex. The samples were drawn from two sources: the first 160 participants of the ongoing ImmuneRACE study, and 1,000 to 1,500 subjects contributed by 6 global collaborators. HLA class I and class II types, where available, came from metadata supplied by the sample provider rather than from assay-based typing. The material from the prospective study consisted of cDNA or gDNA derived from T cells, B-cell-depleted T cells, or PBMCs. The repertoires were made available in a free public database intended to serve as a resource for research on the immune response to SARS-CoV-2.

V is clipped by 8 bases and J by 9 bases, and the sequence between their germline boundaries is 14 bases long. The CDR3 contains 12 residues, cysteine and phenylalanine counted. Of the read, only the CDR3 DNA is kept; its 36 bases are in frame from base 1. Based on the germline V gene (reference sequence), the CDR1 and CDR2 sequences are MNHEY and SMNVEV. Overall study outcomes, separate from this receptor: The quantity of clinical and demographic metadata differed by source and by participant and was supplied without curation.

The TCR was taken from a woman aged 50 to 60 with COVID-19, enrolled during active disease. Sample: peripheral blood. Recombination connected TRBV27 to TRBJ2-4; the D region possibly corresponds to TRBD1 (6 bases align). The nucleotides are TGTGCCAGCGTAGGGGAAGGGGGCATTCAGTACTTC. This gives the protein CASVGEGGIQYF.